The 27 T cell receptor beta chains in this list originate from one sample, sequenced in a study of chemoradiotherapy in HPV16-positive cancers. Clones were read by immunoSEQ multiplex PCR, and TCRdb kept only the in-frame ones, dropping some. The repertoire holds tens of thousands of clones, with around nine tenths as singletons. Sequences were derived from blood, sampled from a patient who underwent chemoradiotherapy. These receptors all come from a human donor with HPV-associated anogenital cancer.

The CDR3 DNA follows: TGCGCCAGCAGCGCGGACGGCCCTGGAAACACCATATATTTT. It codes for CASSADGPGNTIYF. V is TRBV5-1 and J is TRBJ1-3; D remains unclear. Germline CDR1 reads SGHRS; CDR2 reads YFSETQ. The CDR3 contains 14 residues. V lost 4 bases to trimming and J lost 2 bases, with 10 bases between them.

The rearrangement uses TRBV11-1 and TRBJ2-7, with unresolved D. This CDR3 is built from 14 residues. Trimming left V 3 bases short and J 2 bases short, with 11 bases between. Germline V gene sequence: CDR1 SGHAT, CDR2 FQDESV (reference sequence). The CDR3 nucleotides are TGTGCCAGCAGCTTTTCTCGGCTAACCTACGAGCAGTACTTC. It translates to CASSFSRLTYEQYF.

This CDR3 is CASSLAAGVAAETQYF. In nucleotides, the CDR3 is TGTGCCAGCAGCCTCGCAGCGGGAGTAGCCGCAGAGACCCAGTACTTC. The chain recombines TRBV7-9 with TRBJ2-5; 8 positions agree with TRBD2. CDR3 length equals 16 residues. The V gene's germline CDR1 is SEHNR and CDR2 FQNEAQ (reference sequence). V dropped 5 bases and J dropped 4; count of bases not matched to a gene: 12.

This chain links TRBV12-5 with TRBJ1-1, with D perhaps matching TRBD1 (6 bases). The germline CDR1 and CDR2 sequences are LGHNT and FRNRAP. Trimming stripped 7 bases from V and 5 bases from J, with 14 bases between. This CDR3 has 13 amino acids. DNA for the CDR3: TGTGCTAGTGTTCCTCCGGGGGCAACTGAAGCTTTCTTT. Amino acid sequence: CASVPPGATEAFF.

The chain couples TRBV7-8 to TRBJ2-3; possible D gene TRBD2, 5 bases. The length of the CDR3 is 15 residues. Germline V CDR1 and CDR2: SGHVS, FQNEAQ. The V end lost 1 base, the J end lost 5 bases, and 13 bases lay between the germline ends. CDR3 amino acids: CASSLVPAVKDTQYF. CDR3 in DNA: TGTGCCAGCAGCTTAGTACCAGCGGTGAAAGATACGCAGTATTTT.

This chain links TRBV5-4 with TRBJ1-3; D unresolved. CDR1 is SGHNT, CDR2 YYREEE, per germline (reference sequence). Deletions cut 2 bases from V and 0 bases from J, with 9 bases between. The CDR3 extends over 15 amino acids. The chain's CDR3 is CASSLQSPSGNTIYF. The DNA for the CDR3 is TGTGCCAGCAGCTTACAGAGCCCCTCTGGAAACACCATATATTTT.

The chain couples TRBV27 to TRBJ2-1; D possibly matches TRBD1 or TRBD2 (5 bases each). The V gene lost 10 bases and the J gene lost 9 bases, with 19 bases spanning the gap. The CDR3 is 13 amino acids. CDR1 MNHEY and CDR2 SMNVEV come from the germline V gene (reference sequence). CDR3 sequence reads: CATGATILGEQFF. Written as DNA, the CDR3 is TGTGCCACCGGGGCGACAATTTTGGGTGAGCAGTTCTTC.

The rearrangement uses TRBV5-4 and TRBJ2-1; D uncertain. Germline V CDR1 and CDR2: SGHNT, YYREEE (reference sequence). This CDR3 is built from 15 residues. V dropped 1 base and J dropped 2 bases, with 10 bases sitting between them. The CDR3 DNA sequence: TGTGCCAGCAGCTTGTCTGACAATGCCTACAATGAGCAGTTCTTC. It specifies CASSLSDNAYNEQFF.

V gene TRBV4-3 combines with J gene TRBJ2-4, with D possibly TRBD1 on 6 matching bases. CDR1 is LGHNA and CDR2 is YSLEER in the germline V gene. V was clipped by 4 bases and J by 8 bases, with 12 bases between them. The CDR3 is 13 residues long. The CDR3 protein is CASSLTGWDIQYF. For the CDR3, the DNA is TGCGCCAGCAGCCTAACAGGGTGGGACATTCAGTACTTC.

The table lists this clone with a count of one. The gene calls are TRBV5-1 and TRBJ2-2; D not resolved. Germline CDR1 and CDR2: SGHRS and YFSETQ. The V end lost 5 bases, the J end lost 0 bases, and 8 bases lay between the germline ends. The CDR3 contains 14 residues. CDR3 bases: TGCGCCAGCAGTCTCACAGCGAACACCGGGGAGCTGTTTTTT. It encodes CASSLTANTGELFF.

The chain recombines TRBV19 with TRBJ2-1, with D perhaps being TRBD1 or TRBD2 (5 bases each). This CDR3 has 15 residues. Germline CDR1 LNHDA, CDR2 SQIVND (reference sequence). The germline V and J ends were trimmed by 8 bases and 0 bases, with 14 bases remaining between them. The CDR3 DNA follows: TGTGCCAGTCGAGGGGTGTATTACTCCTACAATGAGCAGTTCTTC. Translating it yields CASRGVYYSYNEQFF.

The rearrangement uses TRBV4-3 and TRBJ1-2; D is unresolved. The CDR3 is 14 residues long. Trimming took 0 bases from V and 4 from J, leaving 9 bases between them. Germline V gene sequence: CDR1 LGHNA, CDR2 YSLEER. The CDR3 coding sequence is TGCGCCAGCAGCCAAGATAGTGGGCTCTATGGCTACACCTTC. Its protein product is CASSQDSGLYGYTF.

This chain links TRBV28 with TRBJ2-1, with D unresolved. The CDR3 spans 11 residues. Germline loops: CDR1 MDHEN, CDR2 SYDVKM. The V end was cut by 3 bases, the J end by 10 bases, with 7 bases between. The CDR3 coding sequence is TGTGCCAGCAGTTTGTCTTTCGAGCAGTTCTTC. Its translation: CASSLSFEQFF.

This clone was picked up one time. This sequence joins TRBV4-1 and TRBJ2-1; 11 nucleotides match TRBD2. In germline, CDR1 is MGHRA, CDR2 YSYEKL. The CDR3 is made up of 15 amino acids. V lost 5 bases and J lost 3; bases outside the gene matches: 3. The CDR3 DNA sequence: TGCGCCAGCAGCGTAGGACTAGCGGGCTACAATGAGCAGTTCTTC. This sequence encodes CASSVGLAGYNEQFF.

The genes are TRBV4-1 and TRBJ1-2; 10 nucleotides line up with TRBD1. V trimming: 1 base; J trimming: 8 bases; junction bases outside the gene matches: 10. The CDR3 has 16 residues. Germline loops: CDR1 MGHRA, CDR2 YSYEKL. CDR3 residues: CASSQVGQGGRNGYTF. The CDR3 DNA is TGCGCCAGCAGCCAAGTTGGACAGGGGGGAAGGAACGGCTACACCTTC.

In nucleotides, the CDR3 is TGTGCCAGCAAGCATGAGAAGACAGGCCGCTACGAGCAGTACTTC. Translating it yields CASKHEKTGRYEQYF. The gene calls are TRBV6-1 and TRBJ2-7; D possibly corresponds to TRBD1 (6 bases). Germline assignment: CDR1 MNHNS and CDR2 SASEGT. V lost 7 bases and J 3 bases, leaving 19 bases between the germline ends. The CDR3 loop spans 15 amino acids.

The CDR3 region has the DNA TGTGCCAGTCTGGTGGAGCAGTTCTTC. Translating it yields CASLVEQFF. The V call is TRBV27, the J call TRBJ2-1; no firm D call. The germline CDR1 and CDR2 sequences are MNHEY and SMNVEV (reference sequence). The CDR3 runs 9 residues. V lost 9 bases to trimming and J lost 10 bases, with 7 bases between them.

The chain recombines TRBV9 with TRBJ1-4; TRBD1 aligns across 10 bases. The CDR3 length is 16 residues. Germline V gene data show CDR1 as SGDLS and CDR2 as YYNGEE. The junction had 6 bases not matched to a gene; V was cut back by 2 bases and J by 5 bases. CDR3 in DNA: TGTGCCAGCAGCGTGGCTCCGGGACAGGGGAATGAAAAACTGTTTTTT. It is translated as CASSVAPGQGNEKLFF.

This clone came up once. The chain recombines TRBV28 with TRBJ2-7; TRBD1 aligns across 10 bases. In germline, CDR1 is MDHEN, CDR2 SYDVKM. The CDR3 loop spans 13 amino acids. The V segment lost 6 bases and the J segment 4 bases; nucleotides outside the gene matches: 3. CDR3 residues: CASRLGQGYEQYF. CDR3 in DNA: TGTGCCAGCAGGTTGGGACAGGGGTACGAGCAGTACTTC.

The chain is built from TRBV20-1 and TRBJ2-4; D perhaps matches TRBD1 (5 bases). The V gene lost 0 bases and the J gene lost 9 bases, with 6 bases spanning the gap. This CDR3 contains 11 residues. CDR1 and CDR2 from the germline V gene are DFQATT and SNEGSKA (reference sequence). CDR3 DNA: TGCAGTGCTAGAGATCAGGGCATTCAGTACTTC. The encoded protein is CSARDQGIQYF.

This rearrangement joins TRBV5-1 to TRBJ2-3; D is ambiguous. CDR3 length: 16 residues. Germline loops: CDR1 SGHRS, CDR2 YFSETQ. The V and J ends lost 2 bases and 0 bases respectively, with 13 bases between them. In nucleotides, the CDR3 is TGCGCCAGCAGCTTAACAGCCCCAACTAGCACAGATACGCAGTATTTT. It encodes CASSLTAPTSTDTQYF.

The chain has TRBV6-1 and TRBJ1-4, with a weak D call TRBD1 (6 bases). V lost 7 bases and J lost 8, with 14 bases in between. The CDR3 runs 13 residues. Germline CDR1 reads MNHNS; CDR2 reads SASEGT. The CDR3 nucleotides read TGTGCCAGCATGTTCAGGGGTGGCGAAAAACTGTTTTTT. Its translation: CASMFRGGEKLFF.

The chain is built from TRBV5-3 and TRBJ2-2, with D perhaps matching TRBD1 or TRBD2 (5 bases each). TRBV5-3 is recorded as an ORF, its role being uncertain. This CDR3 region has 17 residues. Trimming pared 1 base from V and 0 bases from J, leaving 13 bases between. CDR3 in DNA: TGTGCCAGAAGCTTGCCGGGGCTTCCGTCGAACACCGGGGAGCTGTTTTTT. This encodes CARSLPGLPSNTGELFF.

CDR3: CATSRAGATNEKLFF. The DNA of the CDR3 is TGTGCCACCAGCAGAGCTGGCGCAACTAATGAAAAACTGTTTTTT. V is TRBV15 and J is TRBJ1-4; D gene uncertain. CDR3 length: 15 amino acids. The V end lost 1 base, the J end lost 0 bases, and 6 bases lay between the germline ends. The germline V gene has CDR1 LNHNV and CDR2 YYDKDF (reference sequence).

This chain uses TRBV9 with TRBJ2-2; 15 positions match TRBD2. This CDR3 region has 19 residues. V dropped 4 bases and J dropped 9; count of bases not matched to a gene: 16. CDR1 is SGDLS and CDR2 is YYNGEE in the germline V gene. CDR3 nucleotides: TGTGCCAGCAGCCTACCCGTCGGGACTAGCGGGGGGACTAACAGGGAGCTGTTTTTT. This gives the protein CASSLPVGTSGGTNRELFF.

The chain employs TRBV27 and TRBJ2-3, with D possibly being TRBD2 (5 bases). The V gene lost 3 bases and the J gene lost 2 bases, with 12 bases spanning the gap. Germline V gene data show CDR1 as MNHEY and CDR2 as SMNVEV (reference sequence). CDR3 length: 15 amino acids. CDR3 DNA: TGTGCCAGCAGTTTTTCTGAGGGCGCCACAGATACGCAGTATTTT. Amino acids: CASSFSEGATDTQYF.

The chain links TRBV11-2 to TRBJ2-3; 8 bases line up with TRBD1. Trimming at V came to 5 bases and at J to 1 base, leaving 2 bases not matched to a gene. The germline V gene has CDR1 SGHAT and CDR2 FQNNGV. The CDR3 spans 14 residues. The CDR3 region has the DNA TGTGCCAGCAGCATACAGGGGGGCACAGATACGCAGTATTTT. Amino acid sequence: CASSIQGGTDTQYF.